This TCR beta chain was sequenced for a study of CXCR3-negative and CXCR3-positive naive CD8 T cells. At the level of the study: Each library held about 1.5 +/- 0.3 million TRB reads, some 130 million in total.

The study made its TRB cDNA libraries by 5' RACE, adding UMI labels. From the 5' RACE reads, TCRdb lists one entry per CDR3 protein and no DNA. In all, the sample yields under 150,000 distinct CDR3 sequences. Germline V gene data show CDR1 as MDHEN and CDR2 as SYDVKM. CDR3 size: 14 residues. The study, taken as a whole, reports: Memory cells differed in TRBV-TRBJ usage, but naive CXCR3-negative and CXCR3-positive cells had similar usage. Against CXCR3-negative naive cells, CXCR3-positive naive cells showed more hydrophobic TRB CDR3s. For memory CD8+ cells diversity was much lower, but both naive subsets had comparably high diversity. Surface CD5 was comparable between naive subsets; TCR strength was inferred from TRB CDR3 properties.

A remark on this clonotype: Its antigen is still unknown.

This clonotype originated in a human donor in good health. Some clones in this sample may be carry-over from other donors' samples. This chain joins TRBV28 and TRBJ2-7; TCRdb indicates TRBD1, and absent DNA this call remains unverified. Sequencing was done on a sample of naive CXCR3+ CD8+ T cells from blood. As for subset: CD45RO-CCR7+CD27+CD95- naive CD8+ T cells expressing CXCR3 (TNR3+). The chain's CDR3 is CATALMGQAYEQYF.